Each of the 2 T cell receptor beta chains below was sequenced from the same sample in a study of CD8+ T cells in alopecia areata. Regarding treatment: oral pan-JAK inhibitor, 5-10 mg twice daily. Reverse transcribed after extraction, RNA yielded cDNA as the sequencing template. Clones were sequenced by immunoSEQ multiplex PCR, and TCRdb holds only the in-frame ones, with some missing. The data show approximately 180,000 clones, approximately 61% seen once. The material sequenced was CD4+ T cells sorted from blood, taken at week 24, from a patient treated with tofacitinib. The receptors originated from a human donor with alopecia areata.

A few counts support this clone. This chain links TRBV30 with TRBJ2-7; no clear D gene. The CDR3 extends over 13 amino acids. CDR1 GTSNPN and CDR2 SVGIG come from the germline V gene (reference sequence). Trimming took 1 base from V and 6 from J, leaving 13 bases between them. Written as DNA, the CDR3 is TGTGCCTGGAGTGCTGGGATGACTGGCGAGCAGTACTTC. As protein: CAWSAGMTGEQYF.

V usage is TRBV15 and J usage is TRBJ2-3; 15 positions agree with TRBD2. Germline V CDR1 and CDR2: LNHNV, YYDKDF (reference sequence). The CDR3 sequence is 17 residues long. V gave up 1 base and J gave up 3 bases; unmatched junction bases: 2. Here the CDR3 DNA reads TGTGCCACCAGCAGAGGTGGGACTAGCGGGGGGACAGATACGCAGTATTTT. This codes for CATSRGGTSGGTDTQYF.